This T cell receptor beta chain was observed in a study of blood T cells in healthy people across ages. Study-wide points: It was not possible, with unsorted PBMCs, to conclusively compare naive and antigen-experienced cells. Both higher diversity and more naive CD4+ cells marked long-lived donors when set against aged donors.

The use of a sample-barcoded 5' primer and a J-beta primer mix characterized a second PCR of roughly 7 to 11 cycles. TCRdb analysed the 5' RACE reads with MiXCR anew, one entry per CDR3 protein. Here the sample spans around 900,000 distinct CDR3 sequences, under 35% being singletons. Per germline, CDR1 MNHEY and CDR2 SMNVEV (reference sequence). CDR3 size: 13 residues. The V gene end was trimmed by 10 bases and the J gene end by 5 bases; junction bases not matched to a gene: 9. This clonotype was found many times. What it binds is unknown. Researchers report isolating at least 6 million PBMCs per sample.

Sequencing used blood. This sequence originates from a woman of 80 years or more in good health. The chain employs TRBV27 and TRBJ2-7; 9 bases agree with TRBD1. The CDR3 DNA sequence: TGTGCCACCCGTCGGACAGGGGTGAACGAGCAGTACTTC. Translation gives CATRRTGVNEQYF.